A selection of T cell receptor beta chains follows, all from one sample in a study of blood T cells in healthy people across ages. Each CDR3 protein is one row after TCRdb ran MiXCR on the 5' RACE reads. The sample yields 540,000 or so distinct CDR3 sequences, approximately 25% seen once. The sequenced material came from blood. The source is a woman in her sixties or seventies in good health. The conserved cysteine and the conserved F or W are not part of the CDR3 here. Each record gives: J gene, V gene, CDR3 protein.

>TRBJ2-3|TRBV10-3
AISERQGPSDTQY
>TRBJ1-2|TRBV7-2
ASSFPAGTSGYT
>TRBJ2-2|TRBV7-2
ASSLFGGAGTGELF
>TRBJ1-1|TRBV4-2
ASSPAGGQGNDEAF
>TRBJ2-1|TRBV6-1
ASSRKGTGGNEQF
>TRBJ1-1|TRBV4-3
ASSQEHGGNTEAF
>TRBJ2-2|TRBV29-1
SVELAGVNTGELF
>TRBJ2-7|TRBV9
ASSPRGTGGYEQY
>TRBJ2-4|TRBV20-1
SAGTIENIQY
>TRBJ1-1|TRBV2
TSSEARRMNTEAF
>TRBJ2-1|TRBV4-2
ASSPRANEQF
>TRBJ2-1|TRBV29-1
SASSLSDEQF
>TRBJ1-2|TRBV5-8
ASSLGDGNYGYT
>TRBJ2-3|TRBV10-3
AISDSGTSTDTQY
>TRBJ2-2|TRBV27
ASTLWGTATGELF
>TRBJ2-1|TRBV20-1
SAIRTSGTNEQF
>TRBJ2-2|TRBV20-1
SARWLAGGPSTGELF
>NA|TRBV20-1
SAIVGGGWTQY
>TRBJ2-1|TRBV2
ASSEVAGTYNEQF
>TRBJ1-1|TRBV30
AWSRQVNTEAF
>TRBJ1-2|TRBV11-2
ASSLLTGKGYT
>TRBJ1-4|TRBV6-5
ASSYSGSLPEKLF
>TRBJ1-5|TRBV6-6
ASTLGQSNQPQH
>TRBJ2-4|TRBV20-1
SASGGGTKNIQY
>TRBJ1-5|TRBV4-3
ASSQNPNSNQPQH
>TRBJ2-2|TRBV29-1
SVGAPGNTGELF
>TRBJ2-5|TRBV9
ASSVAAGTQQETQY
>TRBJ2-2|TRBV7-3
ASSLWGSGNTGELF
>TRBJ2-4|TRBV7-9
ASSWSGGAKNIQY
>TRBJ2-3|TRBV29-1
SVETIPSTDTQY
>TRBJ1-2|TRBV5-1
ASSSSQGAEGYT
>TRBJ2-7|TRBV14
ASSQGGFGLEQY
>TRBJ2-5|TRBV29-1
SAARAPETQY
>TRBJ2-3|TRBV4-2
ASSPGGGKATDTQY
>TRBJ2-7|TRBV4-3
ASSQDVRYEQY
>TRBJ2-5|TRBV5-1
ASSSLAGGSETQY
>TRBJ1-4|TRBV5-1
ASSLARQGYEKLF
>TRBJ1-2|TRBV20-1
SATPTGRAYGYT
>TRBJ2-2|TRBV10-3
AISEQGSLGDTGELF
>TRBJ2-5|TRBV24-1
ATTLGWAREQY
>TRBJ1-1|TRBV5-1
ASSLGETTF
>TRBJ1-2|TRBV4-1
ASSPTVQQIYGYT
>TRBJ2-7|TRBV7-2
ASSSKAAYEQY
>TRBJ1-6|TRBV6-1
ASRRGASNSYNSPLH
>TRBJ2-5|TRBV6-1
ASSPRRDSGGETQY
>TRBJ2-1|TRBV6-2/TRBV6-3
ASSYSRLRAYNEQF
>NA|TRBV5-1
ASSLVGTSGGTYNEQF
>TRBJ2-3|TRBV3-1
ASSQRRRTDTQY
>TRBJ2-3|TRBV12-3/TRBV12-4
ASSPQGGRGIDTQY
>TRBJ2-6|TRBV30
AWSGTGWRGANVLT
>TRBJ2-3|TRBV7-9
ASCRGLAGSADTQY
>TRBJ1-6|TRBV4-3
ASSQDARGNSPLH
>TRBJ1-3|TRBV6-5
ASSYRRSPSGNTIY
>TRBJ2-3|TRBV29-1
SVDGGILGQDTQY
>TRBJ2-1|TRBV24-1
ATSDQGTSGGERNEQF